A selection of T cell receptor beta chains follows, all from one sample in a study of T cell repertoires in cytomegalovirus infection. One entry per CDR3 protein, called by TCRdb with MiXCR from the reads. The table has 650,000 to 900,000 distinct CDR3 sequences, 29% seen once. These receptors are not linked to any known antigen. The sample was cultured CD8+ T cells from PBMCs, taken from culture after CMV antigen stimulation. All receptors derive from a human donor in good health (CMV status not recorded). Some clones in this sample may be carry-over from other donors' samples. CDR3s include the opening cysteine and the closing phenylalanine or tryptophan. D genes are given only for firm matches. Rows give clone size only sometimes, using once, few, many, or a class for an expanded clone.

j_gene	d_gene	v_gene	abundance	CDR3nt	CDR3aa
TRBJ2-7	TRBD1	TRBV10-2	.	TGCGCCAGCAGTTGGGGACAGGGCCAGACCTACGAGCAGTACTTC	CASSWGQGQTYEQYF
TRBJ1-2	.	TRBV6-6	.	TGTGCCAGCTTAGGAGGAATCCCCTATGGCTACACCTTC	CASLGGIPYGYTF
TRBJ2-3	.	TRBV6-5	.	TGTGCCAGCAGTTACTCCGGACAACGCTTGATTAGCACAGATACGCAGTATTTT	CASSYSGQRLISTDTQYF
TRBJ1-2	.	TRBV5-6	.	TGTGCCAGCAGCTCCCCCTGGGACCTCGGTCGCCACTATGGCTACACCTTC	CASSSPWDLGRHYGYTF
TRBJ1-4	.	TRBV27	.	TGTGCCAGCAGGACGGGGTCCTGGGAAAAACTGTTTTTT	CASRTGSWEKLFF
TRBJ2-2	TRBD2	TRBV20-1	few	TGCAGTGCTAGAGACTCTAGCGGGGGAAACACCGGGGAGCTGTTTTTT	CSARDSSGGNTGELFF
TRBJ1-5	.	TRBV7-4	few	TGTGCCAGCAGCCTGAGGAGGGACTTTAGCAATCAGCCCCAGCATTTT	CASSLRRDFSNQPQHF
TRBJ1-2	TRBD1	TRBV5-6	once	TGTGCCAGCAGCTGGGACAGGGGAAGTTATGGCTACACCTTC	CASSWDRGSYGYTF
TRBJ2-5	TRBD2	TRBV12-3/TRBV12-4	many	TGTGCCAGCAGCTTCGGGGGGGGGGAGACCCAGTACTTC	CASSFGGGETQYF
TRBJ2-1	TRBD2	TRBV7-6	few	TGTGCCAGCAGCTTTGGGACTACCTCTATCAACAATGAGCAGTTCTTC	CASSFGTTSINNEQFF
TRBJ1-2	.	TRBV12-3/TRBV12-4	few	TGTGCCAGCACCCTAGAAACGGATCCGACATTCTATGGCTACACCTTC	CASTLETDPTFYGYTF
TRBJ2-7	TRBD1	TRBV12-3/TRBV12-4	many	TGTGCCAGCAGTCCAGGGGGTTTCCGCCTCTACGAGCAGTACTTC	CASSPGGFRLYEQYF
TRBJ1-1	.	TRBV29-1	.	TGCAGCGTTGGGGTGAACACTGAAGCTTTCTTT	CSVGVNTEAFF
TRBJ2-1	TRBD2	TRBV4-3	few	TGCGCCAGCAGCCAATTCGGTTCCGGGGGGGTTGGGAGTGAGCAGTTCTTC	CASSQFGSGGVGSEQFF
TRBJ1-1	.	TRBV19	few	TGTGCCAGTAGTATCGTAGAGAACACTGAAGCTTTCTTT	CASSIVENTEAFF
TRBJ1-5	.	TRBV13	once	TGCGCCAGCAGCTTGGACGGGACCCTAAGCAATCAGCCCCAGCATTTT	CASSLDGTLSNQPQHF
TRBJ2-1	.	TRBV20-1	few	TGCAGTGCTAGGATTAAGGACTACAATGAGCAGTTCTTC	CSARIKDYNEQFF
TRBJ2-2	.	TRBV5-6	few	TGTGCCAGCAGCTCCACAAGGGGCCCAATTGGCGGGGAGCTGTTTTTT	CASSSTRGPIGGELFF
TRBJ2-3	.	TRBV7-8	few	TGTGCCAGCAGGAAGACGGGGAGGCTCACAGATACGCAGTATTTT	CASRKTGRLTDTQYF
TRBJ1-5	TRBD1	TRBV7-9	many	TGTGCCAGCAGCCTCCCGACAGGGGCAAGCAATCAGCCCCAGCATTTT	CASSLPTGASNQPQHF
TRBJ2-3	.	TRBV7-6	few	TGTGCCAGCAGCTTAGCCTCAGGACAGACCACAGATACGCAGTATTTT	CASSLASGQTTDTQYF
TRBJ2-7	.	TRBV6-5	.	TGTGCCAGCAGTTACTCGAAAGCTAGGACCTACGAGCAGTACTTC	CASSYSKARTYEQYF
TRBJ1-1	.	TRBV28	few	TGTGCCAGCAGTGACCGAGGGGCCCCGAACACTGAAGCTTTCTTT	CASSDRGAPNTEAFF
TRBJ1-5	TRBD1	TRBV7-2	few	TGTGCCAGCAGCTTAGAGGACAGGGCGAATCAGCCCCAGCATTTT	CASSLEDRANQPQHF
TRBJ2-3	TRBD2	TRBV28	few	TGTGCCAGCAGCTCCCTAGCGGGGGTGTCGCCGCTCCTCACAGATACGCAGTATTTT	CASSSLAGVSPLLTDTQYF
TRBJ1-1	TRBD1	TRBV10-3	once	TGTGCCATCGGTGGGACAGGGGGCGCGGGAACTGAAGCTTTCTTT	CAIGGTGGAGTEAFF
TRBJ1-3	.	TRBV6-5	few	TGTGCCAGCAGCTCCGACCCCGTCTCTGGAAACACCATATATTTT	CASSSDPVSGNTIYF
TRBJ1-1	.	TRBV6-1	.	TGTGCAAGCACGGGGATGGGCGAGACTGAAGCTTTCTTT	CASTGMGETEAFF
TRBJ2-1	TRBD1	TRBV6-5	.	TGTGCCACACAGGGGGATCGAAATGAGCAGTTCTTC	CATQGDRNEQFF
TRBJ1-6	.	TRBV4-1	.	TGCGCCAGCAGCCAAGCCTCCCTTGAGACCCTCCACTTT	CASSQASLETLHF
TRBJ2-3	.	TRBV20-1	.	TGCAGTGCGGGTGGGGGCCCGGATACGCAGTATTTT	CSAGGGPDTQYF
TRBJ1-1	TRBD1	TRBV4-1	.	TGCGCCAGCAAGCAGGGGGACACTGAAGCTTTCTTT	CASKQGDTEAFF
TRBJ1-3	.	TRBV28	many	TGTGCCAGCAGTTTAGTGGTCTCTGGAAACACCATATATTTT	CASSLVVSGNTIYF
TRBJ1-5	.	TRBV19	few	TGTGCCAGTAGTCTCCCCCCTCAACTCAGCAATCAGCCCCAGCATTTT	CASSLPPQLSNQPQHF
TRBJ1-1	TRBD1	TRBV7-2	.	TGTGCCAGCAGCTACTTCATTACAGGGGCTGAAGCTTTCTTT	CASSYFITGAEAFF
TRBJ2-1	.	TRBV25-1	.	TGTGCCAGCACTTCCGCCCTTTACGGGGCCATCTACAATGAGCAGTTCTTC	CASTSALYGAIYNEQFF
TRBJ1-5	.	TRBV7-9	.	TGTGCCAGCAGCTTAGGGTTAGGGGAGCCCCAGCATTTT	CASSLGLGEPQHF
TRBJ2-7	.	TRBV4-1	.	TGCGCCAGCAGGGGAGGCGGAAGAGAGCAGTACTTC	CASRGGGREQYF
TRBJ1-1	.	TRBV10-3	.	TGTGCCATCAGGAGGACGGAGAAGAACACTGAAGCTTTCTTT	CAIRRTEKNTEAFF
TRBJ2-7	.	TRBV7-9	.	TGTGCCAGCAGCACCCCCCTAGTGTACGAGCAGTACTTC	CASSTPLVYEQYF